These T cell receptor beta chains were read from a single sample in a study of T cell changes during pregnancy in multiple sclerosis. This table comes from immunoSEQ multiplex PCR, and its TCRdb copy is limited to in-frame clones, with some not included. The table shows 66,000 or so clones, with around 90% occurring only once. This material consisted of peripheral blood, taken in the first trimester of pregnancy. The receptors stem from a female donor in good health, enrolled as a control in a pregnancy study. The CDR3 runs from the conserved cysteine through the conserved F or W. A D gene is named only where the DNA matches it firmly. Where a row states a size, it is once, few, many or the class of an expanded clone; other rows omit it.

D,V,J,length,size,CDR3,DNA
-,TRBV5-1,TRBJ1-1,17,-,CASRRTGWERSYTEAFF,TGCGCCAGCAGACGTACCGGGTGGGAGCGTAGTTACACTGAAGCTTTCTTT
-,TRBV5-4,TRBJ2-5,14,-,CASSLDMQQETQYF,TGTGCCAGCAGCTTGGACATGCAGCAAGAGACCCAGTACTTC
TRBD1,TRBV7-2,TRBJ2-7,16,-,CASRQLGTGTGYEQYF,TGTGCCAGCAGACAACTCGGGACAGGGACAGGCTACGAGCAGTACTTC
-,TRBV19,TRBJ1-1,14,-,CASSSQGGVAEAFF,TGTGCCAGTAGTAGCCAGGGAGGCGTCGCTGAAGCTTTCTTT
-,TRBV5-1,TRBJ1-2,14,-,CASSLGTSNYGYTF,TGCGCCAGCAGCTTGGGAACATCTAACTATGGCTACACCTTC
TRBD1,TRBV5-4,TRBJ1-4,15,-,CASSLEGQSNEKLFF,TGTGCCAGCAGCTTGGAGGGACAGTCTAATGAAAAACTGTTTTTT
TRBD1,TRBV4-2,TRBJ1-2,15,once,CASSQVVDRAYGYTF,TGTGCCAGCAGCCAAGTTGTCGACAGGGCCTATGGCTACACCTTC
TRBD1,TRBV30,TRBJ1-2,14,-,CAWSGRTGLYGYTF,TGTGCCTGGAGTGGAAGGACAGGGCTGTATGGCTACACCTTC
-,TRBV7-3,TRBJ2-1,13,-,CASSSTRQNEQFF,TGTGCCAGCAGCTCTACCCGACAGAATGAGCAGTTCTTC
TRBD2,TRBV5-1,TRBJ2-2,15,-,CASSPSGDNTGELFF,TGCGCCAGCAGCCCCAGCGGGGACAACACCGGGGAGCTGTTTTTT
TRBD2,TRBV27,TRBJ2-7,14,-,CASSQTSGGYEQYF,TGTGCCAGCAGTCAGACTAGCGGGGGCTACGAGCAGTACTTC
-,TRBV9,TRBJ2-2,14,once,CASSAGGGTGELFF,TGTGCCAGCAGCGCCGGGGGAGGTACCGGGGAGCTGTTTTTT
TRBD1,TRBV27,TRBJ2-5,14,-,CASSPGTGQETQYF,TGTGCCAGCAGTCCCGGGACAGGGCAAGAGACCCAGTACTTC
TRBD2,TRBV18,TRBJ2-3,14,-,CASSPEAGGRVWYF,TGTGCCAGCTCACCAGAGGCGGGGGGCCGGGTCTGGTATTTT
-,TRBV11-3,TRBJ2-2,16,once,CASSPRGSGVTGELFF,TGTGCCAGCAGCCCGCGGGGGTCAGGGGTGACCGGGGAGCTGTTTTTT
TRBD1,TRBV7-3,TRBJ1-2,13,-,CASSSGQGYGYTF,TGTGCCAGCAGCTCGGGACAGGGTTATGGCTACACCTTC
-,TRBV2,TRBJ1-5,14,-,CASRDGQGNQPQHF,TGTGCCAGCAGAGATGGGCAGGGCAATCAGCCCCAGCATTTT
-,TRBV13,TRBJ1-1,16,-,CASTLSEDGQNTEAFF,TGTGCCAGCACCCTTTCGGAGGATGGTCAGAACACTGAAGCTTTCTTT
TRBD1,TRBV6-1,TRBJ1-5,13,-,CASSERDSQPQHF,TGTGCCAGCAGTGAAAGGGACAGTCAGCCCCAGCATTTT
TRBD2,TRBV18,TRBJ2-3,15,-,CASSPSAGARDTQYF,TGTGCCAGCTCGCCTTCAGCGGGGGCGAGGGATACGCAGTATTTT
-,TRBV9,TRBJ2-1,16,-,CASSVGGEASYNEQFF,TGTGCCAGCAGCGTAGGAGGAGAAGCCTCCTACAATGAGCAGTTCTTC
-,TRBV2,TRBJ1-5,14,-,CASSGRRENQPQHF,TGTGCCAGCAGTGGTAGACGGGAAAATCAGCCCCAGCATTTT
-,TRBV5-1,TRBJ1-3,17,-,CASSPLRDTDSGNTIYF,TGCGCCAGCAGCCCCCTCCGGGACACTGACTCTGGAAACACCATATATTTT
-,TRBV10-3,TRBJ1-3,17,-,CAISESMVRVPGNTIYF,TGTGCCATCAGTGAGTCGATGGTTCGGGTTCCCGGAAACACCATATATTTT
-,TRBV5-6,TRBJ1-5,15,once,CASSLAGQPNQPQHF,TGTGCCAGCAGCTTGGCCGGACAACCTAATCAGCCCCAGCATTTT
TRBD1,TRBV4-3,TRBJ1-5,16,-,CASSQGGQGDNQPQHF,TGCGCCAGCAGCCAAGGGGGACAGGGAGACAATCAGCCCCAGCATTTT
-,TRBV27,TRBJ1-2,15,-,CASSLGPQGNYGYTF,TGTGCCAGCAGTTTAGGCCCCCAGGGGAACTATGGCTACACCTTC
TRBD1,TRBV9,TRBJ1-4,14,-,CASSAGGSNEKLFF,TGTGCCAGCAGCGCAGGGGGCTCTAATGAAAAACTGTTTTTT
TRBD1,TRBV19,TRBJ1-5,14,-,CASRGQGAFQPQHF,TGTGCCAGTAGGGGACAGGGGGCATTTCAGCCCCAGCATTTT
TRBD1,TRBV6-1,TRBJ2-1,15,-,CASSESQGAGNEQFF,TGTGCCAGCAGTGAATCACAGGGGGCTGGCAATGAGCAGTTCTTC
TRBD2,TRBV7-2,TRBJ2-1,18,once,CASSLGAASGGGYNEQFF,TGTGCCAGCAGCTTAGGAGCGGCTAGCGGGGGAGGGTACAATGAGCAGTTCTTC
-,TRBV9,TRBJ2-5,18,-,CASSPLGGTPEFVETQYF,TGTGCCAGCAGCCCTCTAGGTGGGACTCCCGAGTTCGTAGAGACCCAGTACTTC
-,TRBV27,TRBJ2-1,14,-,CASSFYDGVHEQFF,TGTGCCAGCAGTTTCTACGACGGGGTACATGAGCAGTTCTTC
TRBD2,TRBV5-4,TRBJ2-3,16,once,CASSSKRGGFTDTQYF,TGTGCCAGCAGCTCTAAGCGGGGGGGGTTCACAGATACGCAGTATTTT
-,TRBV7-2,TRBJ2-1,17,-,CASSPPGLESSYNEQFF,TGTGCCAGCAGCCCGCCGGGACTGGAGAGCTCCTACAATGAGCAGTTCTTC
-,TRBV5-1,TRBJ1-1,13,-,CASSLERESEAFF,TGCGCCAGCAGCTTGGAGCGGGAGTCTGAAGCTTTCTTT
TRBD1,TRBV27,TRBJ1-2,14,few,CASSDQQGSDGYTF,TGTGCCAGCTCCGACCAACAGGGGAGCGACGGCTACACCTTC